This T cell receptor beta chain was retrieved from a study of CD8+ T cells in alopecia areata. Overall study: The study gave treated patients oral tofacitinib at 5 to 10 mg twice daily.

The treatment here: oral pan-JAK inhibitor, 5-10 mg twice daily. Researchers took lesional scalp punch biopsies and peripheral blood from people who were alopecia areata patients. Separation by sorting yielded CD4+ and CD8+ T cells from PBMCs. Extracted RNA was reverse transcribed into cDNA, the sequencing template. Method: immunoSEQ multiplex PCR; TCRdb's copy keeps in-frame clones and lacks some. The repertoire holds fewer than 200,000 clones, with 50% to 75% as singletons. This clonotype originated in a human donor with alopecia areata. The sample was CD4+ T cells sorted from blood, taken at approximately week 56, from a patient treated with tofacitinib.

The CDR3 bases are TGCGCCAGCAGCGCTGCGGGGGGCCCCGGCGGCGAGCAGTACTTC. Its protein product is CASSAAGGPGGEQYF. This chain connects TRBV5-1 to TRBJ2-7; 8 bases are a match to TRBD2. Trimming cost V 4 bases and J 6 bases; bases outside gene matches: 12. Germline CDR1 reads SGHRS; CDR2 reads YFSETQ. The CDR3 spans 15 residues.